What follows are 6 T cell receptor beta chains derived from one specimen sequenced in a study of identical twins. TCRdb used MiXCR to reprocess the 5' RACE reads, holding one entry per CDR3 protein. The sample records 450,000 to 650,000 distinct CDR3 sequences, just under 10% being singletons. A further study also used this sample, focusing on yellow fever vaccine responses in identical twins.

Sequencing was performed on PBMCs. These receptor sequences come from a woman aged 18-29 years in good health.

This clonotype occurred many times. V is TRBV29-1 and J is TRBJ2-7; D is possibly TRBD2 (7 bases). CDR1 is SQVTM, CDR2 ANQGSEA, per germline. Between the trimmed V and J ends, which lost 7 bases and 1 base, there was a span of 23 bases. CDR3 length: 16 amino acids. The chain's CDR3 is CSAGGGVSGPSYEQYF. The CDR3 coding sequence is TGCAGCGCAGGAGGGGGTGTTAGCGGGCCTTCCTACGAGCAGTACTTC.

This clonotype was seen ten or more times. The chain is built from TRBV6-5 and TRBJ2-1, with TRBD1 matching over 10 bases. Germline CDR1 is MNHEY and CDR2 is SVGAGI. J lost 9 bases, V lost 2 bases, and 13 bases had no gene match. The CDR3 has 17 residues. CDR3 residues: CASSYRPPGQGYGEQFF. Written as DNA, the CDR3 is TGTGCCAGCAGTTACCGCCCCCCGGGACAGGGGTATGGTGAGCAGTTCTTC.

This clonotype was counted at least ten times. This chain connects TRBV4-3 to TRBJ1-6; D possibly corresponds to TRBD1 (5 bases). Per germline, CDR1 LGHNA and CDR2 YSLEER. The CDR3 loop spans 15 amino acids. The V and J ends lost 4 bases and 7 bases respectively, with 14 bases between them. CDR3 sequence reads: CASSRGQFGNSPLHF. The CDR3 nucleotides read TGCGCCAGCAGCCGCGGACAATTTGGCAATTCACCCCTCCACTTT.

This sequence joins TRBV5-1 and TRBJ2-5; TRBD2 is a possible D gene (5 bases). Trimming took 0 bases from V and 0 from J, leaving 12 bases between them. The germline gives CDR1 SGHRS, CDR2 YFSETQ. There are 16 residues in the CDR3. The CDR3 nucleotides read TGCGCCAGCAGCTTGGACGGACTCAGAAACCAAGAGACCCAGTACTTC. Its translation is CASSLDGLRNQETQYF.

The V and J genes are TRBV2 and TRBJ2-2; 11 bases align to TRBD1. CDR1 is SNHLY, CDR2 FYNNEI, per germline. The CDR3 consists of 14 residues. V was pared by 11 bases and J by 6 bases, with 8 bases of the junction left unmatched. The CDR3 DNA follows: TGTGCCCGAAGGGACAGGGGGTACGCCGGGGAGCTGTTTTTT. It is translated as CARRDRGYAGELFF.

In this sample, this clonotype turned up many times. The chain couples TRBV6-4 to TRBJ1-2; weak D call: TRBD1 (5 bases). Deletions cut 6 bases from V and 0 bases from J, with 11 bases between. CDR1 is MRHNA and CDR2 is SNTAGT in the germline V gene. This CDR3 is 14 amino acids long. The CDR3 here is CASSPGTSNYGYTF. Here the CDR3 DNA reads TGTGCCAGCAGCCCCGGGACGTCTAACTATGGCTACACCTTC.